This T cell receptor beta chain was found in a study of identical twins. Study findings and constraints: A lower insertion count was a feature of abundant cord blood beta clonotypes, with no such feature in memory repertoires. Not following the same donors, the study drew its conclusions from cross-sectional statistical analysis.

Deletions cut 5 bases from V and 7 bases from J, with 9 bases between. The CDR3 has 12 amino acids. In germline, CDR1 is MGHDK, CDR2 SYGVNS. Points on this clonotype: Its antigen remains unidentified.

TCRdb re-analysed the 5' RACE reads in MiXCR, keeping a single row per CDR3 protein. The table has roughly 710,000 distinct CDR3 sequences, roughly 6% seen once. The receptor was isolated from a young man in good health. The chain employs TRBV25-1 and TRBJ2-1; no clear D gene. The sequenced material came from naive T cells sorted from blood. Here the CDR3 reads CASSNRLNEQFF. The DNA for the CDR3 is TGTGCCAGCAGTAACCGACTTAATGAGCAGTTCTTC.